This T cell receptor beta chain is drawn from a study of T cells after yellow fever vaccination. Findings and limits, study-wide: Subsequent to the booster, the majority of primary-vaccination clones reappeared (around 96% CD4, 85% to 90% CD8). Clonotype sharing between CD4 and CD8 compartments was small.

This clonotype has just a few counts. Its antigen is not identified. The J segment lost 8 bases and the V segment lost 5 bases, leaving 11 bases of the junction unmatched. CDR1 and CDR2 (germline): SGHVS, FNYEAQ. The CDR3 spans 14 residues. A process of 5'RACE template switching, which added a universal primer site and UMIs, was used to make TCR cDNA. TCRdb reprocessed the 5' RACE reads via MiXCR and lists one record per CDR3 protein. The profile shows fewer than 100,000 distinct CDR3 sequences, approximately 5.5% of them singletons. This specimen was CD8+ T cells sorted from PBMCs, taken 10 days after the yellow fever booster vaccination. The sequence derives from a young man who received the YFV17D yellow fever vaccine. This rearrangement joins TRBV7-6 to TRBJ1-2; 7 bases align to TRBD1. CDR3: CASSPPTGLTGYTF. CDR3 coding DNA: TGTGCCAGCAGCCCCCCGACAGGGCTAACCGGCTACACCTTC.